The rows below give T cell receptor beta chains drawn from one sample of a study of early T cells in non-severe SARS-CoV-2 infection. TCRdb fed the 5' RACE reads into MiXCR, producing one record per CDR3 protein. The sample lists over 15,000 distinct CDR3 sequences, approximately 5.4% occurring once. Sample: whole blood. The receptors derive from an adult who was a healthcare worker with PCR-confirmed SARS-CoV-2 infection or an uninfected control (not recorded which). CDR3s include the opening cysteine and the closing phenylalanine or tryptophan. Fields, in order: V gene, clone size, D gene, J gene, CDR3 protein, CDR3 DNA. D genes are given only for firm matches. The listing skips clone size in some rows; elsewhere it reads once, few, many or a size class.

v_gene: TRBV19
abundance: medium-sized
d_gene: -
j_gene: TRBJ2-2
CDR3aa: CASSILGGRTYTGELFF
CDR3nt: TGTGCCAGTAGTATACTGGGGGGCCGTACCTACACCGGGGAGCTGTTTTTT

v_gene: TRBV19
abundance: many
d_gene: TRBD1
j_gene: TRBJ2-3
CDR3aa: CASSPLATGGTDTQYF
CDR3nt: TGTGCCAGTAGTCCCCTTGCGACAGGGGGCACAGATACGCAGTATTTT

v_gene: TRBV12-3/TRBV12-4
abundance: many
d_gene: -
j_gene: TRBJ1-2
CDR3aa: CASSLFTASASYGYTF
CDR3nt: TGTGCCAGCAGTTTATTTACGGCGAGCGCCTCTTATGGCTACACCTTC

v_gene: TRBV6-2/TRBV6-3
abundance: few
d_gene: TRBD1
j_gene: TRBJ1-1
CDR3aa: CASSYGTGGLRAFF
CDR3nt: TGTGCCAGCAGTTACGGGACAGGGGGCTTACGGGCTTTCTTT

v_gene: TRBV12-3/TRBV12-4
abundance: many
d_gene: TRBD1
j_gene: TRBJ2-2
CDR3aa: CASSERTGENTGELFF
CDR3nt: TGTGCCAGCAGTGAGCGGACAGGCGAGAACACCGGGGAGCTGTTTTTT

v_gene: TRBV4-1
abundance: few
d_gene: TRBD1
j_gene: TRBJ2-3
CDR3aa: CASSQDYRDSQDTQYF
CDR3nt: TGCGCCAGCAGCCAAGATTACCGGGACAGCCAAGATACGCAGTATTTT

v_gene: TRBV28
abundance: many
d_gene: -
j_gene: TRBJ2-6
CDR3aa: CASSLGASGANVLTF
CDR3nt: TGTGCCAGCAGTTTGGGAGCGTCTGGGGCCAACGTCCTGACTTTC

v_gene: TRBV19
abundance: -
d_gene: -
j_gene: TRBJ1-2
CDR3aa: CASSIRDLRNYGYTF
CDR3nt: TGTGCCAGTAGTATTCGGGACCTTAGGAACTATGGCTACACCTTC

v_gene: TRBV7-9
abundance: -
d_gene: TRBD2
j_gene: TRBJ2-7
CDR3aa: CASSLGRDYSYEQYF
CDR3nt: TGTGCCAGCAGCTTAGGACGGGACTACTCCTACGAGCAGTACTTC

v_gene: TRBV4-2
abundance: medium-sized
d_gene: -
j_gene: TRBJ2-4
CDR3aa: CASSQERTGLGAKNIQYF
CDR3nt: TGTGCCAGCAGCCAAGAGCGAACAGGGCTGGGAGCCAAAAACATTCAGTACTTC